Following are 17 T cell receptor beta chains from one sample sequenced in a study of blood T cell repertoires in COVID-19. Clones were read by immunoSEQ multiplex PCR, and TCRdb kept only the in-frame ones, dropping some. The data hold roughly 180,000 clones, with about 80% observed a single time. Sequencing input: peripheral blood. The receptors come from a woman in her 50s with active or convalescent COVID-19.

The chain combines TRBV3-1 (or the pseudogene TRBV3-2) with TRBJ2-2; TRBD2 matches at 13 bases. From germline, CDR1 is LGHDT and CDR2 YNNKEL (reference sequence). Germline trimming cut 6 bases from V and 8 bases from J; bases unmatched to any gene: 9. The CDR3 runs to 16 residues. CDR3 DNA: TGTGCCAGCAGGCCCCCCGGACTAGCGGGAGAAGGGGAGCTGTTTTTT. Protein sequence: CASRPPGLAGEGELFF.

The chain joins TRBV5-1 to TRBJ1-1; D possibly corresponds to TRBD1 (6 bases). V dropped 8 bases and J dropped 1 base, with 15 bases sitting between them. Germline CDR1 SGHRS, CDR2 YFSETQ. The CDR3 extends over 14 amino acids. In DNA form, the CDR3 reads TGCGCCAGTACAAATTCAGGGGCGAACACTGAAGCTTTCTTT. Translating gives CASTNSGANTEAFF.

The chain has TRBV6-5 and TRBJ1-2; weak D call: TRBD1 (6 bases). The CDR3 has 14 residues. Trimming stripped 6 bases from V and 7 bases from J, with 18 bases between. CDR1 and CDR2 (germline): MNHEY, SVGAGI. The CDR3 DNA sequence: TGTGCCAGCAGGTCCGACGGGGGGCGCGTTGGCTACACCTTC. Its translation is CASRSDGGRVGYTF.

V is TRBV5-6 and J is TRBJ1-1; unclear D gene. The ends were cut back, 2 bases at V and 0 bases at J, with 11 bases in the middle. Germline CDR1 reads SGHDT; CDR2 reads YYEEEE. The length of the CDR3 is 15 residues. CDR3 DNA sequence: TGTGCCAGCAGCTTAACCGTTGCGGTGAACACTGAAGCTTTCTTT. Translation: CASSLTVAVNTEAFF.

This sequence joins TRBV7-8 and TRBJ1-1; TRBD1 matches 7 bases. The CDR3 has 14 amino acids. Per germline, CDR1 SGHVS and CDR2 FQNEAQ. J lost 5 bases, V lost 2 bases, and 5 bases had no gene match. Here the CDR3 reads CASSLMTGRTEAFF. CDR3 in DNA: TGTGCCAGCAGCTTAATGACAGGGAGGACTGAAGCTTTCTTT.

V gene TRBV7-9 combines with J gene TRBJ2-7, with 11 bases identical to TRBD2. Germline assignment: CDR1 SEHNR and CDR2 FQNEAQ (reference sequence). The CDR3 runs 16 residues. V shed 8 bases, J shed 5 bases, and the junction held 14 bases outside the gene matches. Written as DNA, the CDR3 is TGTGCCAGCGTAAGGGAGGCTAGCGGGAGGAGGAACGAGCAGTACTTC. This encodes CASVREASGRRNEQYF.

This sequence joins TRBV19 and TRBJ2-3; the D gene is possibly TRBD2 (6 bases). Looked up from germline, CDR1 is LNHDA and CDR2 is SQIVND (reference sequence). This CDR3 has 17 amino acids. Between the trimmed V and J ends, which lost 1 base and 0 bases, there was a span of 14 bases. The CDR3 DNA sequence: TGTGCCAGTAGTATAGGGGGAGGTGGAGCTAGCACAGATACGCAGTATTTT. Protein product: CASSIGGGGASTDTQYF.

The rearrangement uses TRBV2 and TRBJ2-7; 7 bases map to TRBD1. The V gene end was trimmed by 5 bases and the J gene end by 6 bases; junction bases not matched to a gene: 10. Per the germline V gene, CDR1 is SNHLY and CDR2 is FYNNEI. This CDR3 is 14 amino acids long. CDR3 sequence: CASSLLGTAGEQYF. The CDR3 DNA sequence: TGTGCCAGCAGTTTACTTGGGACAGCTGGCGAGCAGTACTTC.

The chain carries TRBV2 and TRBJ2-3, with 9 bases matching TRBD2. CDR1 SNHLY and CDR2 FYNNEI come from the germline V gene. The V gene end was trimmed by 5 bases and the J gene end by 7 bases; junction bases not matched to a gene: 13. The CDR3 contains 16 residues. The CDR3 sequence: CASSPLGSGGVNTQYF. The CDR3 DNA reads TGTGCCAGCAGTCCCCTAGGTAGCGGGGGTGTGAATACGCAGTATTTT.

The chain couples TRBV30 to TRBJ1-1; maybe TRBD1 (6 bases). V lost 8 bases to trimming and J lost 7 bases, with 17 bases between them. This CDR3 is built from 12 residues. CDR1 and CDR2 (germline): GTSNPN, SVGIG (reference sequence). In nucleotides, the CDR3 is TGTGCCGGGACGGTGGGGGCCGGTGAAGCTTTCTTT. It specifies CAGTVGAGEAFF.

This clone was found a few times. The chain links TRBV5-1 to TRBJ2-7; TRBD2 is a possible D gene (7 bases). V gave up 3 bases and J gave up 2 bases, with 15 bases separating them. The CDR3 has 15 amino acids. Germline lookup yields CDR1 SGHRS and CDR2 YFSETQ. CDR3: CASSSLGGPTYEQYF. CDR3 nucleotide sequence: TGCGCCAGCAGCTCACTGGGGGGGCCCACCTACGAGCAGTACTTC.

The chain uses TRBV19 and TRBJ1-1; D remains unclear. The CDR3 length is 17 residues. V was trimmed by 1 base and J by 1 base, leaving 16 bases between them. Germline V CDR1 and CDR2: LNHDA, SQIVND (reference sequence). CDR3 in DNA: TGTGCCAGTAGTATAGTCCCTCCCGGTCTGTCGAACACTGAAGCTTTCTTT. Translated, it gives CASSIVPPGLSNTEAFF.

This clone was observed a few times. The rearrangement links TRBV7-2 to TRBJ2-2; D remains unclear. Trimming took 2 bases from V and 0 from J, leaving 7 bases between them. The CDR3 has 15 amino acids. Germline CDR1 is SGHTA and CDR2 is FQGNSA. CDR3 region: CASSLRYSNTGELFF. In nucleotides, the CDR3 is TGTGCCAGCAGCTTAAGATACTCGAACACCGGGGAGCTGTTTTTT.

The chain employs TRBV7-2 and TRBJ1-6; D is unresolved. V dropped 5 bases and J dropped 8 bases, with 19 bases sitting between them. In germline, CDR1 is SGHTA, CDR2 FQGNSA. CDR3 size: 16 residues. The CDR3, as DNA: TGTGCCAGCAGCCCCCATGCTGCGACTCAGTATTCACCCCTCCACTTT. The encoded protein is CASSPHAATQYSPLHF.

Concerning this clone: Its ends do not fully match the called genes, so a read error is possible. CDR3 region: CNRGETQYF. The CDR3 region has the DNA TGCAACCGGGGGGAGACCCAGTACTTC. The chain carries TRBV14 and TRBJ2-5; D might be TRBD2 (6 bases). There are 9 residues in the CDR3. Germline assignment: CDR1 SGHDN and CDR2 FVKESK.

The chain links TRBV2 to TRBJ1-5; no clear D gene. This CDR3 has 13 amino acids. Germline-derived CDR1 and CDR2 are SNHLY and FYNNEI. Trimming shortened V by 6 bases and J by 0 bases, and 6 bases separated the two germline ends. In DNA form, the CDR3 reads TGTGCCAGCAGACAGAATAGCAATCAGCCCCAGCATTTT. Translated, it gives CASRQNSNQPQHF.

The chain employs TRBV10-3 and TRBJ2-3; 8 positions agree with TRBD2. The germline CDR1 and CDR2 sequences are ENHRY and SYGVKD. The CDR3 contains 14 residues. With V trimmed by 5 bases and J by 3 bases, 4 bases remained unmatched. CDR3 nucleotide sequence: TGTGCCATCAGTAAGCGGGAGAGGACAGATACGCAGTATTTT. Translated, it gives CAISKRERTDTQYF.